This T cell receptor (beta chain) was found in a study of cytomegalovirus exposure and HLA in healthy donors. Study context: Earlier, 150 million to 200 million T cells were analyzed, and 90 million to 120 million unique TCR beta sequences were found among them. Study findings and constraints: A highly shared variant cluster was judged a likely technical artifact.

This clone was picked up one time. Its antigen is unidentified. CDR3 length: 16 amino acids. Germline V gene sequence: CDR1 SGHRS, CDR2 YFSETQ. V was clipped by 1 base and J by 8 bases; unmatched bases: 7. The PCR had 60 Vbeta and 13 Jbeta primers. Only in-frame clones appear in the TCRdb table, and some are missing; sequencing was by immunoSEQ multiplex PCR. The table includes over 150,000 clones, roughly 70% detected once. The source of this sequence is a woman between 45 and 65 years old in good health and CMV-seropositive. Material for sequencing was PBMCs. The chain is built from TRBV5-1 and TRBJ2-1; 12 bases are a match to TRBD2. CDR3 protein: CASSLFLAGGLDEQFF. The CDR3 nucleotides read TGCGCCAGCAGCTTGTTTCTAGCGGGGGGGCTGGATGAGCAGTTCTTC.